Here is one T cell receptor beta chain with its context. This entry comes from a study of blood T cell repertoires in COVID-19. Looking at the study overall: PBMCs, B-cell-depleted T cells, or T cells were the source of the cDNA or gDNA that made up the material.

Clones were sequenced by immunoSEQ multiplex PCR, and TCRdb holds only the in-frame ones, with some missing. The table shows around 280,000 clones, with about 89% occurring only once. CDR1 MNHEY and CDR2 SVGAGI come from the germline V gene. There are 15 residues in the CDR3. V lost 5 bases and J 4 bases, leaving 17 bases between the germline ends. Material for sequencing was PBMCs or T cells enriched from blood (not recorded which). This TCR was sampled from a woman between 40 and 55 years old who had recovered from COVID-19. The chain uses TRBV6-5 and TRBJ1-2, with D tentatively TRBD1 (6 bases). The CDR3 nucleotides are TGTGCCAGCAGTAATACTCAGGGGACCCTCTATGGCTACACCTTC. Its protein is CASSNTQGTLYGYTF.